Here is one T cell receptor (beta chain) with its context. Antigen unknown. This entry comes from a study of T cell responses to AZD1222 COVID-19 vaccine. Study-level results: The sample set comprised mostly white British donors with more females, and clonal diversity was possibly underestimated. When two AZD1222 doses had been given, Spike-specific TCR breadth and depth rose. Spike-spanning, vaccine-associated CD4 TCRs were dominant at 160-218 and 743-854.

Profiled with immunoSEQ multiplex PCR; TCRdb holds only in-frame clones, not every one. The repertoire holds around 150,000 clones, with about nine tenths as singletons. This receptor was obtained from an adult who received the AZD1222 COVID-19 vaccine. The sequencing here drew on peripheral blood, taken 28 days after the second AZD1222 dose.

CDR3 in amino acids: CATSDGQNSGANVLTF. The DNA for the CDR3 is TGTGCCACCAGTGATGGACAAAACTCTGGGGCCAACGTCCTGACTTTC. This chain joins TRBV24-1 and TRBJ2-6; D might be TRBD1 (5 bases). V shed 3 bases and J shed 0 bases, with 8 bases lying between them. The germline gives CDR1 KGHDR, CDR2 SFDVKD. This CDR3 comprises 16 residues.